This is a list of T cell receptor beta chains from one sample in a study of CD8 T cells in ankylosing spondylitis. TCRdb passed the 5' RACE reads through MiXCR, listing each CDR3 protein once. Of some 330,000 distinct CDR3 sequences listed, 7% to 9% are singletons. The sequencing sample was made of blood, either unsorted or a sorted T cell fraction (not recorded which). These receptors all come from a male donor with ankylosing spondylitis. Both conserved end residues are part of each CDR3. D genes are given only for firm matches. Rows may omit the clone size; those that give it use once, few, many or a size class.

v_call	clone_size	d_call	j_call	cdr3_nt	cdr3_aa
TRBV20-1	few	NA	TRBJ1-4	TGCAGTGCTAGAGACGGAGGGGATGAAAAACTGTTTTTT	CSARDGGDEKLFF
TRBV20-1	few	NA	TRBJ1-1	TGCAGTGCTAGAAGGACGAGGGGCACTGAAGCTTTCTTT	CSARRTRGTEAFF
TRBV28	many	NA	TRBJ2-7	TGTGCCAGCACCTTAGGGGCAGCCTACGAGCAGTACTTC	CASTLGAAYEQYF
TRBV3-1	NA	NA	TRBJ2-7	TGTGCCAGCAGCCAGCGCACAGAGTACGAGCAGTACTTC	CASSQRTEYEQYF
TRBV25-1	few	TRBD1	TRBJ2-7	TGTGCCAGCAGTGCCCTATGGGGACAGGGGCGCCTCGAGCAGTACTTC	CASSALWGQGRLEQYF
TRBV27	few	NA	TRBJ1-5	TGTGCCAGCAGTCCTAAGGACCCCCGCAATCAGCCCCAGCATTTT	CASSPKDPRNQPQHF
TRBV20-1	NA	NA	TRBJ2-1	TGCAGTGCTAGAGTTCCTGGGCGCCACAATGAGCAGTTCTTC	CSARVPGRHNEQFF
TRBV12-3/TRBV12-4	many	NA	TRBJ2-2	TGTGCCAGCAGTTACTTCAGGGTCACCGGGGAGCTGTTTTTT	CASSYFRVTGELFF
TRBV3-1	few	TRBD2	TRBJ2-1	TGTGCCAGCAGCCACCTCCTAATGGCGGGAGTGGTAAATGAGCAGTTCTTC	CASSHLLMAGVVNEQFF
TRBV5-5	NA	TRBD2	TRBJ2-3	TGTGCCAGCAGCTGGGGACTAGCGGGTACAGATACGCAGTATTTT	CASSWGLAGTDTQYF
TRBV6-2/TRBV6-3	NA	NA	TRBJ2-7	TGTGCCAGCAGTTACTCAGGGAACTACGAGCAGTACTTC	CASSYSGNYEQYF